Each of the 16 T cell receptor beta chains below was sequenced from the same sample in a study of T-cell memory formation after mild COVID-19. MiXCR was run by TCRdb on the 5' RACE reads, yielding one entry per CDR3 protein. The table includes around 82,000 distinct CDR3 sequences, roughly 13% detected once. The sequencing sample was made of PBMCs or a T cell subset sorted from them (not recorded which). The origin of the receptors is a young man who had mild COVID-19 (a few samples of this study predate the infection). Cell type and time point are not known.

The V call is TRBV20-1, the J call TRBJ2-1, with TRBD1 as a possible D gene (5 bases). From germline, CDR1 is DFQATT and CDR2 SNEGSKA (reference sequence). The CDR3 spans 13 residues. V lost 4 bases and J lost 6, with 13 bases in between. CDR3: CSAKGSSLNEQFF. The DNA for the CDR3 is TGCAGTGCTAAGGGGTCCTCTCTCAATGAGCAGTTCTTC.

The CDR3 coding sequence is TGTGCCAGCAGCTTAACACAGGGAGTCCACGAGCAGTACGTC. Translation gives CASSLTQGVHEQYV. This chain uses TRBV11-2 with TRBJ2-7; a possible D gene is TRBD1 (6 bases). The CDR3 extends over 14 amino acids. The germline V gene has CDR1 SGHAT and CDR2 FQNNGV. Trimming took off 2 bases at V and 5 bases at J, with 13 bases between the two ends.

This clonotype occurred a few times. J is TRBJ1-1 and V is TRBV7-8; D not certain. Germline V gene data show CDR1 as SGHVS and CDR2 as FQNEAQ. Trimming removed 5 bases from V and 4 bases from J, with 11 bases in between. This CDR3 has 13 residues. CDR3 DNA sequence: TGTGCCAGCAGCCCCCAGCCTCCCACTGAAGCTTTCTTT. Amino acids: CASSPQPPTEAFF.

Many counts were recorded for this clonotype. The rearrangement links TRBV27 to TRBJ2-7, with D hard to call. V lost 7 bases, J lost 5 bases, and 12 bases lay in between. Germline V gene lookup returns CDR1 MNHEY and CDR2 SMNVEV (reference sequence). The CDR3 is made up of 12 amino acids. The chain's CDR3 is CASKGVANEQYF. The CDR3 DNA sequence: TGTGCCAGCAAGGGCGTTGCCAACGAGCAGTACTTC.

The chain couples TRBV11-2 to TRBJ2-1; 9 positions agree with TRBD2. The CDR3 totals 16 residues. With 3 bases clipped from V and 4 bases from J, the junction kept 7 bases outside the gene matches. The germline V gene encodes CDR1 SGHAT and CDR2 FQNNGV. The CDR3 sequence is CASSFHSGGYYNEQFF. The CDR3 DNA reads TGTGCCAGCAGCTTCCATAGCGGGGGATATTACAATGAGCAGTTCTTC.

The V gene is TRBV4-1, the J gene TRBJ2-2, with 8 bases fitting TRBD2. The V and J ends lost 3 bases and 0 bases, in that order; junction bases with no gene match: 6. Germline V gene data show CDR1 as MGHRA and CDR2 as YSYEKL. This CDR3 has 17 amino acids. CDR3 DNA sequence: TGCGCCAGCAGCCACCCTTGGCGGGGGGCGAACACCGGGGAGCTGTTTTTT. As protein: CASSHPWRGANTGELFF.

This clonotype was detected ten times or more. The chain recombines TRBV7-8 with TRBJ2-2; 12 nucleotides match TRBD1. The germline gives CDR1 SGHVS, CDR2 FQNEAQ. CDR3 size: 16 residues. V trimming: 5 bases; J trimming: 4 bases; junction bases outside the gene matches: 5. This CDR3 reads CASSLGQGALTGELFF. Here the CDR3 DNA reads TGTGCCAGCAGCCTGGGACAGGGGGCCCTCACCGGGGAGCTGTTTTTT.

This clonotype was seen a handful of times. This chain uses TRBV30 with TRBJ2-7; no firm D call. The CDR3 covers 11 residues. Germline values: CDR1 GTSNPN, CDR2 SVGIG (reference sequence). Deletions cut 0 bases from V and 5 bases from J, with 5 bases between. CDR3 sequence (DNA): TGTGCCTGGAGTGTCCCCCACGAGCAGTACTTC. Translating it yields CAWSVPHEQYF. The entire variable domain, with the rest obtained from reference TRBV30 and TRBJ2-7, is as follows: SQTIHQWPATLVQPVGSPLSLECTVEGTSNPNLYWYRQAAGRGLQLLFYSVGIGQISSEVPQNLSASRPQDRQFILSSKKLLLSDSGFYLCAWSVPHEQYFGPGTRLTVT.

The gene calls are TRBV7-9 and TRBJ1-6; 7 positions match TRBD1. The CDR3 loop spans 14 amino acids. Germline CDR1 reads SEHNR; CDR2 reads FQNEAQ (reference sequence). The J segment lost 6 bases and the V segment lost 5 bases, leaving 4 bases of the junction unmatched. The CDR3 sequence is CASSPGQLNSPLHF. CDR3 nucleotides: TGTGCCAGCAGCCCGGGACAGCTTAATTCACCCCTCCACTTT. The variable domain in full, completed from reference TRBV7-9 and TRBJ1-6, reads DTGVSQNPRHKITKRGQNVTFRCDPISEHNRLYWYRQTLGQGPEFLTYFQNEAQLEKSRLLSDRFSAERPKGSFSTLEIQRTEQGDSAMYLCASSPGQLNSPLHFGNGTRLTVT.

This clonotype was recorded only once. This chain uses TRBV5-4 with TRBJ2-5; the D gene could be TRBD1 or TRBD2 (7 bases each). There are 14 residues in the CDR3. CDR1 is SGHNT and CDR2 is YYREEE in the germline V gene (reference sequence). Trimming removed 4 bases from V and 5 bases from J, with 15 bases in between. The CDR3 here is CASSPTGRVETQYF. For the CDR3, the DNA is TGTGCCAGCAGCCCGACAGGGAGGGTCGAGACCCAGTACTTC.

This clonotype showed up many times. CDR3 nucleotides: TGTGCCAGCAGTTTGGGGGAGAACACTGAAGCTTTCTTT. Translated, it gives CASSLGENTEAFF. J is TRBJ1-1 and V is TRBV12-3 or TRBV12-4, with D possibly TRBD1 on 5 matching bases. V dropped 3 bases and J dropped 1 base, with 6 bases sitting between them. CDR3 size: 13 residues.

The chain carries TRBV5-1 and TRBJ1-1, with D perhaps TRBD1 (6 bases). The CDR3 sequence is 15 residues long. Germline lookup yields CDR1 SGHRS and CDR2 YFSETQ. Deletions cut 0 bases from V and 4 bases from J, with 13 bases between. CDR3 DNA sequence: TGCGCCAGCAGCTTGGACAGGGCAGGTGGCACTGAAGCTTTCTTT. Translating it yields CASSLDRAGGTEAFF.

The V gene is TRBV4-1, the J gene TRBJ2-7; D perhaps matches TRBD1 (6 bases). Germline V CDR1 and CDR2: MGHRA, YSYEKL. Trimming took 0 bases from V and 0 from J, leaving 12 bases between them. The CDR3 loop spans 16 amino acids. The CDR3 protein is CASSQEYTGPSYEQYF. The CDR3 DNA follows: TGCGCCAGCAGCCAAGAGTACACAGGGCCCTCCTACGAGCAGTACTTC.

This chain connects TRBV11-2 to TRBJ2-2; possibly TRBD2 for D (6 bases). Per germline, CDR1 SGHAT and CDR2 FQNNGV. This CDR3 region has 13 residues. Trimming took 11 bases from V and 1 from J, leaving 11 bases between them. CDR3 loop: CAGWGENTGELFF. CDR3 nucleotide sequence: TGTGCCGGGTGGGGGGAGAACACCGGGGAGCTGTTTTTT. The variable domain in full, with the rest retrieved from reference TRBV11-2 and TRBJ2-2, is EAGVAQSPRYKIIEKRQSVAFWCNPISGHATLYWYQQILGQGPKLLIQFQNNGVVDDSQLPKDRFSAERLKGVDSTLKIQPAKLEDSAVYLCAGWGENTGELFFGEGSRLTVL.

This clonotype was counted many times. The J gene is TRBJ2-7, the V gene TRBV7-8, with 7 bases matching TRBD1. The CDR3 runs to 13 residues. The V segment lost 5 bases and the J segment 3 bases; nucleotides outside the gene matches: 4. Germline CDR1 reads SGHVS; CDR2 reads FQNEAQ. The chain's CDR3 is CASSPTGSYEQYV. The CDR3 coding sequence is TGTGCCAGCAGCCCGACAGGGAGCTACGAGCAGTACGTC.

This clonotype was counted a few times. V usage is TRBV9 and J usage is TRBJ2-7, with 8 bases aligning to TRBD1. The CDR3 totals 14 residues. Germline V lookup: CDR1 SGDLS, CDR2 YYNGEE. V lost 4 bases, J lost 7 bases, and 10 bases stayed unmatched. Here the CDR3 reads CASSPWQGAREQYF. CDR3 nucleotides: TGTGCCAGCAGCCCTTGGCAGGGGGCGCGAGAGCAGTACTTC.